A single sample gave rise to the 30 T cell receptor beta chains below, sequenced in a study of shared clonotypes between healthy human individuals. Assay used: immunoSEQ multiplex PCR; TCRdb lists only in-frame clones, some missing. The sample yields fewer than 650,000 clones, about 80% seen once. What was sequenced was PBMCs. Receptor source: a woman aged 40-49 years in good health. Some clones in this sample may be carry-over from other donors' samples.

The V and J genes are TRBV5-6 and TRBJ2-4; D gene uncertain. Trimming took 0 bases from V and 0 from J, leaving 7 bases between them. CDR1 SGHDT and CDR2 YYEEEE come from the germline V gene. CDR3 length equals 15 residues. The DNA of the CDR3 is TGTGCCAGCAGCTTGGTCGGGCTAGCCAAAAACATTCAGTACTTC. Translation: CASSLVGLAKNIQYF.

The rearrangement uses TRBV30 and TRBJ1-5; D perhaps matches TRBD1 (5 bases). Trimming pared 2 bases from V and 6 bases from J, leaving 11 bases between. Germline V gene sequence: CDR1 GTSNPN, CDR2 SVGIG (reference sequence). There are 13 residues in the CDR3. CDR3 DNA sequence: TGTGCCTGGAGTACGGCAGGGCGTCAGCCCCAGCATTTT. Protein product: CAWSTAGRQPQHF.

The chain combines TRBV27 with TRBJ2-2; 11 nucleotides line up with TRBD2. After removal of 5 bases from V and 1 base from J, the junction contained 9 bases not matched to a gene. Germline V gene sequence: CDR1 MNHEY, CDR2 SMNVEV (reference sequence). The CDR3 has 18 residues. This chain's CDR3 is CASSTSGTSGVNTGELFF. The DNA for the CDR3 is TGTGCCAGCAGTACATCCGGGACTAGCGGAGTGAACACCGGGGAGCTGTTTTTT.

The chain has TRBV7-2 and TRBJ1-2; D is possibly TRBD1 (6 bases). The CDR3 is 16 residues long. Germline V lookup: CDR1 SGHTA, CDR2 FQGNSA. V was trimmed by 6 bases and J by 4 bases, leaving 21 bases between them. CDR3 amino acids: CASSPEKRGIRYGYTF. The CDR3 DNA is TGTGCCAGCAGTCCCGAGAAGAGGGGGATTCGCTATGGCTACACCTTC.

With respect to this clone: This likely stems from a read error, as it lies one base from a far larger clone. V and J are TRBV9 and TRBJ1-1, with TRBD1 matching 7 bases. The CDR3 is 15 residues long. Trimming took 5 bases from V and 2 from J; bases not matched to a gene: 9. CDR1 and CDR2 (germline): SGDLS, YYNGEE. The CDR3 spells CASSESGTANTEAFF. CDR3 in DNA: TGTGCCAGCAGTGAGTCCGGGACAGCAAACACTGAAGCTTTCTTT.

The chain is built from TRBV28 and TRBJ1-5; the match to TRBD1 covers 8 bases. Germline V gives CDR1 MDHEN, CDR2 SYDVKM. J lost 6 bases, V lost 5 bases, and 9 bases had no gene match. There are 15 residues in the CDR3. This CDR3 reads CASSPSQGVGQPQHF. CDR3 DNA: TGTGCCAGCAGTCCCTCACAGGGGGTAGGTCAGCCCCAGCATTTT.

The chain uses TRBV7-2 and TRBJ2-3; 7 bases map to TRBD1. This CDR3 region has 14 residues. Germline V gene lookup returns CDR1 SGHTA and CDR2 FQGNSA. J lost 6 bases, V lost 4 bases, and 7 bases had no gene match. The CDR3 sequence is CASSSTGHGDTQYF. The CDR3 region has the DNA TGTGCCAGCAGCTCGACAGGGCACGGGGATACGCAGTATTTT.

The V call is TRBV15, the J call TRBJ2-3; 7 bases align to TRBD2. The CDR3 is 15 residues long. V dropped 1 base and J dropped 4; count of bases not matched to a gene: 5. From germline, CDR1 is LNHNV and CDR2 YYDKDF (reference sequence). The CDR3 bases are TGTGCCACCAGCAGAGCTCGCGGGAGCGCAGATACGCAGTATTTT. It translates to CATSRARGSADTQYF.

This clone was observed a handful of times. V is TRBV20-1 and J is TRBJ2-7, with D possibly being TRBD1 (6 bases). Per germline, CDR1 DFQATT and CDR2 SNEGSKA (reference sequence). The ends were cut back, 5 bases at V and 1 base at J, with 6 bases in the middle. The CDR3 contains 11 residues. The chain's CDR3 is CSAGQSYEQYF. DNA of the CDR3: TGCAGTGCTGGACAGTCCTACGAGCAGTACTTC.

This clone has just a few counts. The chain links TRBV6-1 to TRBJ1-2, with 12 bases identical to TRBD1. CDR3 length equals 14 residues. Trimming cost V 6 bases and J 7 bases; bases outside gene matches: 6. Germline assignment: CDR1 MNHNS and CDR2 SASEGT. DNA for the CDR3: TGTGCCAGCAGCCGGGACAGGGGGCTCAGTGGCTACACCTTC. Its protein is CASSRDRGLSGYTF.

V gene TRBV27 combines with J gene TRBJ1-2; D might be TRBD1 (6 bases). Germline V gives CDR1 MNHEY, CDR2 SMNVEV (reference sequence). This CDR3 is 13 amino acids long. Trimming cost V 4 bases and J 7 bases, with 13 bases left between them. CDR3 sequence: CASSYREQGGYTF. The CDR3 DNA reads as TGTGCCAGCAGTTACAGGGAACAAGGTGGCTACACCTTC.

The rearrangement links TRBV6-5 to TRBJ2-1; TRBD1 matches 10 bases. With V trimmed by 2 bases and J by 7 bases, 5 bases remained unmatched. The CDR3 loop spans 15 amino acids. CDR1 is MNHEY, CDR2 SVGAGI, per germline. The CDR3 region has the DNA TGTGCCAGCAGTTACCGACAGGGGGCTGGGAATGAGCAGTTCTTC. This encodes CASSYRQGAGNEQFF.

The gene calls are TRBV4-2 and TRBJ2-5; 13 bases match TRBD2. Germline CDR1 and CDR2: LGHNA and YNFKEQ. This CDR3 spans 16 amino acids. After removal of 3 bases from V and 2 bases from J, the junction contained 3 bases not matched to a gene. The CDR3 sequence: CASSHELAGGQETQYF. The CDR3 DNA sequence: TGTGCCAGCAGCCACGAACTAGCGGGAGGGCAAGAGACCCAGTACTTC.

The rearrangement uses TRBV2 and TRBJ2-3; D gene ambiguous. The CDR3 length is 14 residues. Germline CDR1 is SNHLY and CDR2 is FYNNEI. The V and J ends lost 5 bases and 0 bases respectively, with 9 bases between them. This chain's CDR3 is CASSNTLSTDTQYF. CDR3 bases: TGTGCCAGCAGTAACACCCTCAGCACAGATACGCAGTATTTT.

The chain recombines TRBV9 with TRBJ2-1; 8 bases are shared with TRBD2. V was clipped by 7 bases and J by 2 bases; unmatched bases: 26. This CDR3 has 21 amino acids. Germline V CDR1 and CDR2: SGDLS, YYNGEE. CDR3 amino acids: CASGGPGKAGEGKITYNEQFF. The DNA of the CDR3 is TGTGCCAGCGGGGGCCCCGGGAAAGCGGGAGAGGGGAAGATAACCTACAATGAGCAGTTCTTC.

Here the CDR3 reads CASSEGRPVQYF. CDR3 in DNA: TGTGCCAGCAGTGAGGGGAGGCCAGTGCAGTACTTC. The V gene is TRBV2, the J gene TRBJ2-7; weak D call: TRBD2 (6 bases). The CDR3 totals 12 residues. Trimming took off 3 bases at V and 9 bases at J, with 12 bases between the two ends. The V gene's germline CDR1 is SNHLY and CDR2 FYNNEI. Full variable domain (outside the CDR3, taken from reference TRBV2 and TRBJ2-7): EPEVTQTPSHQVTQMGQEVILRCVPISNHLYFYWYRQILGQKVEFLVSFYNNEISEKSEIFDDQFSVERPDGSNFTLKIRSTKLEDSAMYFCASSEGRPVQYFGPGTRLTVT.

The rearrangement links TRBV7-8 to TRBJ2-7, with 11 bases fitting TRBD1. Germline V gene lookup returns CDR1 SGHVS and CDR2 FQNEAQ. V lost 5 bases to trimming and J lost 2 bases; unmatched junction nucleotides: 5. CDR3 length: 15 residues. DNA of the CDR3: TGTGCCAGCAGCCCACCGGGACAGGGGGCCTACGAGCAGTACTTC. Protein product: CASSPPGQGAYEQYF.

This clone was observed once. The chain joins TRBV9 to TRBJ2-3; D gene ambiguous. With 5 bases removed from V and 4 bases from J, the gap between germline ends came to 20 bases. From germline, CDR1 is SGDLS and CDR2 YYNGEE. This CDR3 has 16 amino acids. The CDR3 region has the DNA TGTGCCAGCAGGCGTGCCCCGTTTCCAGTGGCAGATACGCAGTATTTT. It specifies CASRRAPFPVADTQYF.

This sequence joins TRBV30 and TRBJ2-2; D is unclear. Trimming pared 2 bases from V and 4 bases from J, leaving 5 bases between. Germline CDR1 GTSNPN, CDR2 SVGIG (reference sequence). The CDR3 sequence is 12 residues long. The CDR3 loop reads CAWSLTTGELFF. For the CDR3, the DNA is TGTGCCTGGAGTCTAACCACCGGGGAGCTGTTTTTT.

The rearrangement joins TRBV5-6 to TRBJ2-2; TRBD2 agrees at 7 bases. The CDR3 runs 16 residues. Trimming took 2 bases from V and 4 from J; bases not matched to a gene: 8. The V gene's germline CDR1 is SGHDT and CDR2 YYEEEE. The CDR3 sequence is CASSFVGGRSTGELFF. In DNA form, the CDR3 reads TGTGCCAGCAGCTTCGTTGGCGGGAGATCCACCGGGGAGCTGTTTTTT. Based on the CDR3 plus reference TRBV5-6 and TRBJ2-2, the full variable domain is DAGVTQSPTHLIKTRGQQVTLRCSPKSGHDTVSWYQQALGQGPQFIFQYYEEEERQRGNFPDRFSGHQFPNYSSELNVNALLLGDSALYLCASSFVGGRSTGELFFGEGSRLTVL.

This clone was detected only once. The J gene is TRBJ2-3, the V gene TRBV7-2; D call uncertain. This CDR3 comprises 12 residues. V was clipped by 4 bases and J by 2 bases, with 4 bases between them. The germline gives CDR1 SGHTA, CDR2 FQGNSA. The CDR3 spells CASSSYTDTQYF. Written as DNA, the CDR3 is TGTGCCAGCAGCTCATACACAGATACGCAGTATTTT.

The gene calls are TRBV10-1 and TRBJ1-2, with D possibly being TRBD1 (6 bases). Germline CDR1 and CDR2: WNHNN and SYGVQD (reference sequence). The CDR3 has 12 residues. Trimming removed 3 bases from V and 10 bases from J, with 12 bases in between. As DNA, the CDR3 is TGCGCCAGCAGTGATGTTAGGGACATCTACACCTTC. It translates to CASSDVRDIYTF.

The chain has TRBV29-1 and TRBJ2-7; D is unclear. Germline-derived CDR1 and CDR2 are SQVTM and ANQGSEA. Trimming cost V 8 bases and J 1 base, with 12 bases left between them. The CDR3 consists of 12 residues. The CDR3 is CSIQLGSYEQYF. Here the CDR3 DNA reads TGCAGCATCCAGTTAGGGTCCTACGAGCAGTACTTC.

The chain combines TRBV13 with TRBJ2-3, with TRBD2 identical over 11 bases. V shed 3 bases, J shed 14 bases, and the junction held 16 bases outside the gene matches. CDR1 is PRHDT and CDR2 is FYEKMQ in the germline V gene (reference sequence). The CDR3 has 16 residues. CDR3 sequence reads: CASSLAGTSGPCRAYF. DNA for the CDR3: TGTGCCAGCAGCTTGGCCGGGACTAGCGGCCCCTGTCGGGCGTATTTT.

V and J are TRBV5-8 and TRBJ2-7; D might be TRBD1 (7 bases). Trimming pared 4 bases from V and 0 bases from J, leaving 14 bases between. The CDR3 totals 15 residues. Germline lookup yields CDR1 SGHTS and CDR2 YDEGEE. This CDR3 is CASSPGGTASYEQYF. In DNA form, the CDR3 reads TGTGCCAGCAGCCCCGGAGGGACAGCCTCCTACGAGCAGTACTTC.

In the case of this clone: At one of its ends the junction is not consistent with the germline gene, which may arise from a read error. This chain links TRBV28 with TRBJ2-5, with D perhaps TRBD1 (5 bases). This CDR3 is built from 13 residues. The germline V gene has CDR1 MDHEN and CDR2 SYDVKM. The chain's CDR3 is CASRVAGPEKKDF. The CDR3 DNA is TGTGCCAGCAGGGTAGCAGGGCCTGAAAAAAAGGACTTC.

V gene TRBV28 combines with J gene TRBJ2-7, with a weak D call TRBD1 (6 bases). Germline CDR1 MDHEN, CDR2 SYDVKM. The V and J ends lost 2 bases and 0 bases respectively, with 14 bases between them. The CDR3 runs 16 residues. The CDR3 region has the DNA TGTGCCAGCAGTTTAATCGTTCAGGGGAGCTCCTACGAGCAGTACTTC. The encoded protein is CASSLIVQGSSYEQYF.

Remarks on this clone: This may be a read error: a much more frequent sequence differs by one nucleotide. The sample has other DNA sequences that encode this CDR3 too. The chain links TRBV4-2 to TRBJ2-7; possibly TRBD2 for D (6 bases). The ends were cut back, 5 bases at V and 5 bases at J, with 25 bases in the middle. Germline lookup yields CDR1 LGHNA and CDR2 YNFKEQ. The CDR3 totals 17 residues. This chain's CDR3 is CASSDMGRQTGGNEQYF. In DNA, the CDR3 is TGTGCCAGCAGCGACATGGGGAGACAGACCGGAGGGAACGAGCAGTACTTC.

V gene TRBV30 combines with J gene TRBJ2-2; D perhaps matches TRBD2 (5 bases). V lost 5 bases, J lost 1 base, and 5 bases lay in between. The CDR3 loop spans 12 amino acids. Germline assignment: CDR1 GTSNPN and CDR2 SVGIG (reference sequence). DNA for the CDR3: TGTGCCTGGGGAGGGAACACCGGGGAGCTGTTTTTT. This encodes CAWGGNTGELFF.

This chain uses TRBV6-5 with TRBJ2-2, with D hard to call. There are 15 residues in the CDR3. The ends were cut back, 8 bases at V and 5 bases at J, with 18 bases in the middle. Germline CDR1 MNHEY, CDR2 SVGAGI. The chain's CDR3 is CASQGSQTYTGELFF. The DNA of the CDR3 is TGTGCCAGCCAAGGGTCCCAAACGTATACCGGGGAGCTGTTTTTT.